These 19 T cell receptor beta chains originate from one sample sequenced in a study of cytomegalovirus exposure and HLA in healthy donors. Amplification used 60 Vbeta primers and 13 Jbeta primers. Produced via immunoSEQ multiplex PCR; TCRdb's table is partial and in-frame only. The data show some 160,000 clones, with around 82% seen just once and 5.7% held by the top ten. The specimen was PBMCs. The source of these receptors is a man aged 35 to 55 in good health and CMV-seronegative.

This clone was seen just once. The V gene is TRBV18, the J gene TRBJ1-2; D possibly corresponds to TRBD1 (5 bases). CDR1 is KGHSH and CDR2 is LQKENI in the germline V gene. The V end lost 3 bases, the J end lost 4 bases, and 9 bases lay between the germline ends. The CDR3 totals 13 residues. CDR3 protein: CASSPTDGYGYTF. CDR3 in DNA: TGTGCCAGCTCACCGACAGACGGCTATGGCTACACCTTC. Combining the CDR3 with reference TRBV18 and TRBJ1-2 gives the whole variable domain NAGVMQNPRHLVRRRGQEARLRCSPMKGHSHVYWYRQLPEEGLKFMVYLQKENIIDESGMPKERFSAEFPKEGPSILRIQQVVRGDSAAYFCASSPTDGYGYTFGSGTRLTVV.

The chain carries TRBV1 and TRBJ2-3; TRBD2, the table's D call, lacks a check against the DNA. TRBV1 is deemed a pseudogene. The CDR3 totals 18 residues. CDR3 amino acids: CTSSQDRTSANSTDTQYF. CDR3 DNA: TGCACCAGCAGCCAAGATAGGACTAGCGCAAATAGCACAGATACGCAGTATTTT.

The chain joins TRBV5-1 to TRBJ2-1; 10 bases line up with TRBD2. The germline CDR1 and CDR2 sequences are SGHRS and YFSETQ. There are 14 residues in the CDR3. The ends lost 0 bases at V and 14 bases at J; junction bases unmatched: 8. CDR3 DNA: TGCGCCAGCAGCTTGGAGGCTAGCGGGGGACTAAAGTTCTTC. Its protein product is CASSLEASGGLKFF.

V usage is TRBV18 and J usage is TRBJ2-1; 8 bases fit TRBD2. This CDR3 has 17 amino acids. V dropped 3 bases and J dropped 7; count of bases not matched to a gene: 14. Germline CDR1 KGHSH, CDR2 LQKENI. The DNA of the CDR3 is TGTGCCAGCTCACCTTTCGTTGGAAGCGGGAGAGGTAATGAGCAGTTCTTC. It specifies CASSPFVGSGRGNEQFF.

This clone was picked up one time. The chain is built from TRBV27 and TRBJ2-7, with 10 bases that match TRBD2. Germline values: CDR1 MNHEY, CDR2 SMNVEV (reference sequence). V shed 3 bases, J shed 0 bases, and the junction held 11 bases outside the gene matches. The CDR3 covers 18 residues. This chain's CDR3 is CASSFQRTSGFNSYEQYF. The DNA for the CDR3 is TGTGCCAGCAGTTTTCAGAGGACTAGCGGTTTTAACTCCTACGAGCAGTACTTC.

This chain links TRBV7-2 with TRBJ1-6; D is possibly TRBD1 (6 bases). The CDR3 length is 16 residues. Germline V gene sequence: CDR1 SGHTA, CDR2 FQGNSA. Trimming stripped 7 bases from V and 9 bases from J, with 22 bases between. CDR3: CASTRTVLEFTSPLHF. CDR3 bases: TGTGCCAGCACCCGGACAGTCCTAGAATTTACTTCACCCCTCCACTTT.

The CDR3 DNA is TGTGCCAGCAGCCAAGATATGGGCGGGGGGCGTAACACCGGGGAGCTGTTTTTT. This codes for CASSQDMGGGRNTGELFF. The chain uses TRBV4-2 and TRBJ2-2; 8 positions agree with TRBD2. Looked up from germline, CDR1 is LGHNA and CDR2 is YNFKEQ. The V gene end was trimmed by 0 bases and the J gene end by 2 bases; junction bases not matched to a gene: 8. The CDR3 is 18 amino acids.

This clone was seen a single time. The V gene is TRBV5-1, the J gene TRBJ2-1; TRBD1 agrees at 7 bases. V dropped 4 bases and J dropped 6; count of bases not matched to a gene: 10. Germline lookup yields CDR1 SGHRS and CDR2 YFSETQ. CDR3 length: 15 residues. CDR3 DNA: TGCGCCAGCAGCGGTAAAAGGGGGCCGGGCAATGAGCAGTTCTTC. It specifies CASSGKRGPGNEQFF. The full variable domain, rest sourced from reference TRBV5-1 and TRBJ2-1, is KAGVTQTPRYLIKTRGQQVTLSCSPISGHRSVSWYQQTPGQGLQFLFEYFSETQRNKGNFPGRFSGRQFSNSRSEMNVSTLELGDSALYLCASSGKRGPGNEQFFGPGTRLTVL.

The CDR3 nucleotides read TGTGCCAGCAGCCAAACGGTGAACACTGAAGCTTTCTTT. The encoded protein is CASSQTVNTEAFF. The V call is TRBV14, the J call TRBJ1-1; D not resolved. The CDR3 sequence is 13 residues long. Per the germline V gene, CDR1 is SGHDN and CDR2 is FVKESK. V dropped 2 bases and J dropped 0 bases, with 4 bases sitting between them. The whole variable domain, filled in from reference TRBV14 and TRBJ1-1, reads EAGVTQFPSHSVIEKGQTVTLRCDPISGHDNLYWYRRVMGKEIKFLLHFVKESKQDESGMPNNRFLAERTGGTYSTLKVQPAELEDSGVYFCASSQTVNTEAFFGQGTRLTVV.

The chain uses TRBV19 and TRBJ2-7; TRBD1 matches 9 bases. The V gene's germline CDR1 is LNHDA and CDR2 SQIVND (reference sequence). This CDR3 is 14 amino acids long. V gave up 5 bases and J gave up 10 bases; unmatched junction bases: 12. DNA for the CDR3: TGTGCCAGTAGTGACCGGGACAGGGCGAATGTTCAGTACTTC. Encoded protein: CASSDRDRANVQYF.

In its sample, this clone was seen once. The chain couples TRBV29-1 to TRBJ2-5; 7 bases are shared with TRBD2. The length of the CDR3 is 12 residues. J gave up 5 bases and V 7 bases, and 7 bases lay outside the gene matches. The germline CDR1 and CDR2 sequences are SQVTM and ANQGSEA. Written as DNA, the CDR3 is TGCAGCGAGAGGACTAGAGCGGAGACCCAGTACTTC. This sequence encodes CSERTRAETQYF.

The chain couples TRBV10-3 to TRBJ1-5, with D perhaps matching TRBD1 (5 bases). Between the trimmed V and J ends, which lost 8 bases and 8 bases, there was a span of 19 bases. CDR3 size: 14 residues. Germline CDR1 reads ENHRY; CDR2 reads SYGVKD. As DNA, the CDR3 is TGTGCCATCGGTTACGGGCAGGGAACTGAGCCCCAGCATTTT. This encodes CAIGYGQGTEPQHF.

V is TRBV29-1 and J is TRBJ1-1, with a tentative D call TRBD1 (5 bases). V was pared by 6 bases and J by 6 bases, with 11 bases between. The CDR3 runs 11 residues. Germline lookup yields CDR1 SQVTM and CDR2 ANQGSEA. In DNA form, the CDR3 reads TGCAGCGTGGGAAGGGGTTCTGAAGCTTTCTTT. Translation gives CSVGRGSEAFF.

The CDR3 nucleotides read TGTGCCAGCAGCCCCGGGAGGGCGGATGGCTACACCTTC. Its protein product is CASSPGRADGYTF. V and J are TRBV7-9 and TRBJ1-2; the D is unclear. Germline loops: CDR1 SEHNR, CDR2 FQNEAQ (reference sequence). V lost 5 bases, J lost 6 bases, and 13 bases lay in between. This CDR3 contains 13 residues. Full variable domain (missing parts from reference TRBV7-9 and TRBJ1-2): DTGVSQNPRHKITKRGQNVTFRCDPISEHNRLYWYRQTLGQGPEFLTYFQNEAQLEKSRLLSDRFSAERPKGSFSTLEIQRTEQGDSAMYLCASSPGRADGYTFGSGTRLTVV.

The genes are TRBV4-3 and TRBJ2-2, with 7 bases fitting TRBD2. The junction had 10 bases not matched to a gene; V was cut back by 3 bases and J by 6 bases. The CDR3 loop spans 16 amino acids. In germline, CDR1 is LGHNA, CDR2 YSLEER. The CDR3 spells CASSQPVSGTAGELFF. CDR3 nucleotides: TGCGCCAGCAGCCAGCCGGTGAGCGGGACGGCCGGGGAGCTGTTTTTT.

The rearrangement uses TRBV7-9 and TRBJ1-4; TRBD1 might be the D (5 bases). The CDR3 totals 14 residues. CDR1 SEHNR and CDR2 FQNEAQ come from the germline V gene (reference sequence). Trimming removed 3 bases at V and 8 bases at J, with 13 bases between. CDR3 sequence reads: CASSFPRVDEKLFF. The CDR3 DNA follows: TGTGCCAGCAGCTTCCCCAGGGTGGACGAAAAACTGTTTTTT. Drawing the rest from reference TRBV7-9 and TRBJ1-4, the complete variable domain is DTGVSQNPRHKITKRGQNVTFRCDPISEHNRLYWYRQTLGQGPEFLTYFQNEAQLEKSRLLSDRFSAERPKGSFSTLEIQRTEQGDSAMYLCASSFPRVDEKLFFGSGTQLSVL.

The V call is TRBV12-5, the J call TRBJ1-5, with TRBD1 identical over 7 bases. Looked up from germline, CDR1 is LGHNT and CDR2 is FRNRAP. Germline trimming cut 1 base from V and 4 bases from J; bases unmatched to any gene: 13. The CDR3 contains 18 residues. In DNA, the CDR3 is TGTGCTAGTGGTTTGGCAACGACGGGACAGATAGGTAATCAGCCCCAGCATTTT. Amino acid sequence: CASGLATTGQIGNQPQHF.

The gene calls are TRBV2 and TRBJ1-5; D is unresolved. This CDR3 is built from 15 residues. Trimming cost V 3 bases and J 1 base, with 10 bases left between them. Per germline, CDR1 SNHLY and CDR2 FYNNEI. The DNA for the CDR3 is TGTGCCAGCAGTGATGTGGTTCAGAGCAATCAGCCCCAGCATTTT. Protein product: CASSDVVQSNQPQHF.

The chain couples TRBV5-4 to TRBJ2-1, with 10 bases aligning to TRBD2. Germline CDR1 SGHNT, CDR2 YYREEE (reference sequence). The CDR3 sequence is 16 residues long. V lost 0 bases, J lost 5 bases, and 5 bases stayed unmatched. The CDR3 protein is CASSLGGTSADNEQFF. CDR3 DNA: TGTGCCAGCAGCTTGGGGGGGACTAGCGCAGACAATGAGCAGTTCTTC.